Described below is a single TCR beta chain sequence and its context. The authors' processing: Nucleated cell number was recorded as an estimate derived from reference gene primer amplification. Libraries were prepared by immunoSEQ multiplex PCR; TCRdb keeps only in-frame clonotypes and omits some of them. V and J calls and clone size are as listed in that table; D and trimming were resolved from the DNA. The profile shows around 200,000 clones, roughly 85% of them singletons. This sample is part of a study of blood T cell repertoires in COVID-19. Study summary: COVID-19 samples collected from the United States, Italy and Spain covered acute and convalescent phases. From T cells, B-cell-depleted T cells, or PBMCs came the material, which was cDNA or gDNA.

Germline CDR1 reads SGHRS; CDR2 reads YFSETQ. Trimming left V 4 bases short and J 7 bases short, with 14 bases between. This CDR3 spans 14 amino acids. This chain uses TRBV5-1 with TRBJ1-4; D is unclear. Sequenced sample: peripheral blood. This receptor was taken from a woman aged 80 or over with acute or convalescent COVID-19. The CDR3 nucleotides are TGCGCCAGCAGCCCCTCGACTGAGAGTGAAAAACTGTTTTTT. It translates to CASSPSTESEKLFF.